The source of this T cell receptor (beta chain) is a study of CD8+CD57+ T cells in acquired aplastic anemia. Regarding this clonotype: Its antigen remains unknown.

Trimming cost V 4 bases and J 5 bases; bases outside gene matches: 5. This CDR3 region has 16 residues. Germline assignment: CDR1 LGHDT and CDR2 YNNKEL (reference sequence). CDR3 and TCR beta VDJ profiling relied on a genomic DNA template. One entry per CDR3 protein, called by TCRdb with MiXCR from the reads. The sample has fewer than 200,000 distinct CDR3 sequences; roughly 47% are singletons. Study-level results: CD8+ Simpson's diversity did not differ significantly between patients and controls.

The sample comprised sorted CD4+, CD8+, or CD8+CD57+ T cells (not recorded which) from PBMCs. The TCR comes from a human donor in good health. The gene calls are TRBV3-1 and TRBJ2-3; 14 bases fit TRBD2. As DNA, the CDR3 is TGTGCCAGCAGCCGGACTAGCGGGGGGCCGGGAGATACGCAGTATTTT. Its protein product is CASSRTSGGPGDTQYF.